This is a list of T cell receptor beta chains from one sample in a study of early T cells in non-severe SARS-CoV-2 infection. Using its own MiXCR run on the 5' RACE reads, TCRdb lists one record per CDR3 protein. The sample includes 45,000 to 65,000 distinct CDR3 sequences, 8% to 13% of them seen just once. Sample: whole blood. The receptors come from an adult who was a healthcare worker with PCR-confirmed SARS-CoV-2 infection or an uninfected control (not recorded which). The CDR3 runs from the conserved cysteine through the conserved F or W. D genes are given only for firm matches. Size tells how often a clone was seen (once, few, many) or the class of an expanded clone, and some rows leave it out.

v_gene,abundance,len,j_gene,d_gene,CDR3nt,CDR3aa
TRBV28,few,15,TRBJ1-4,.,TGTGCCAGCATGGACAGCGTAGGGACTAATGAAAAACTGTTTTTT,CASMDSVGTNEKLFF
TRBV13,many,13,TRBJ2-3,.,TGTGCCAGCAGCCGTTCGAGCACAGATACGCAGTATTTT,CASSRSSTDTQYF
TRBV11-1,.,14,TRBJ2-7,TRBD2,TGTGCCAGCAGCTTAGAGCGGGGCTCCTACGAGCAGTACTTC,CASSLERGSYEQYF
TRBV29-1,few,11,TRBJ2-1,.,TGCAGCGATACCAGGGGCAATGAGCAGTTCTTC,CSDTRGNEQFF
TRBV2,many,14,TRBJ2-1,.,TGTGCCAGCAGGGATAGAGCGGATTACAATGAGCAGTTCTTC,CASRDRADYNEQFF
TRBV7-8,many,14,TRBJ1-1,.,TGTGCCAGCAGCTTAGCTGGGATGAACACTGAAGCTTTCTTT,CASSLAGMNTEAFF
TRBV6-5,.,13,TRBJ1-1,.,TGTGCCAGCAGCAAAGACAAGAACACTGAAGCTTTCTTT,CASSKDKNTEAFF
TRBV5-1,.,13,TRBJ1-2,.,TGCGCCAGCAGAGAAGGGGAAGACTATGGCTACACCTTC,CASREGEDYGYTF
TRBV20-1,many,14,TRBJ2-3,.,TGCAGTGCTCCCGGGACAACGAGCACAGATACGCAGTATTTT,CSAPGTTSTDTQYF
TRBV7-6,few,18,TRBJ2-3,TRBD2,TGTGCCAGCAGCTTAATGGTCTCGGCTAGCGGGAGTTCAGATACGCAGTATTTT,CASSLMVSASGSSDTQYF
TRBV7-2,many,15,TRBJ2-6,TRBD1,TGTGCCAGCAGCTCCACAGGGGTTGGGGCCAACGTCCTGACTTTC,CASSSTGVGANVLTF
TRBV5-1,many,16,TRBJ1-1,TRBD1,TGCGCCAGCAGCTTGGGCCTAGGGACAGAGAACACTGAAGCTTTCTTT,CASSLGLGTENTEAFF
TRBV18,few,12,TRBJ2-1,.,TGTGCCAGCTCAACGCCGTACAATGAGCAGTTCTTC,CASSTPYNEQFF
TRBV20-1,many,13,TRBJ1-1,TRBD1,TGCAGTGCTGAGACAGGGGATAACACTGAAGCTTTCTTT,CSAETGDNTEAFF
TRBV4-2,many,15,TRBJ1-1,.,TGTGCCAGCAGCCAAGATAGATTACCCAACACTGAAGCTTTCTTT,CASSQDRLPNTEAFF
TRBV29-1,many,12,TRBJ2-5,.,TGCAGCCATCAAGGGGTGGGAGAGACCCAGTACTTC,CSHQGVGETQYF
TRBV7-7,once,17,TRBJ2-2,TRBD2,TGTGCTAGCAGCTCATTCTTCGCCGGGGAGGGCACCGGGGAGCTGTTTTTT,CASSSFFAGEGTGELFF
TRBV5-8,few,13,TRBJ2-5,.,TGTGCCAGCAGCTTGTCCGGCTACGAGACCCAGTACTTC,CASSLSGYETQYF
TRBV5-8,many,13,TRBJ1-1,.,TGTGCCAGCAGCTTGACCGCGAACACTGAAGCTTTCTTT,CASSLTANTEAFF
TRBV28,.,16,TRBJ2-4,.,TGTGCCAGCAGTCTTCAGGGGGACTTAGCCAAAAACATTCAGTACTTC,CASSLQGDLAKNIQYF